This T cell receptor (beta chain) was observed in a study of cytomegalovirus exposure and HLA in healthy donors. Per the germline V gene, CDR1 is LGHNA and CDR2 is YNFKEQ. The CDR3 has 17 residues. V lost 2 bases to trimming and J lost 5 bases, with 20 bases between them. Both 60 Vbeta primers and 13 Jbeta primers went into the PCR. The repertoire was sequenced with immunoSEQ multiplex PCR; TCRdb's copy has only in-frame clones and lacks some. The sample gives around 150,000 clones, 70% to 90% of which show up once; about 4.1% is in the top ten. What was sequenced was PBMCs. This receptor was identified in a woman between 35 and 50 years old in good health and CMV-seropositive. This chain joins TRBV4-2 and TRBJ2-3; perhaps TRBD1 as D (5 bases). The CDR3: CASSQPTATGYRDTQYF. The CDR3, as DNA: TGTGCCAGCAGCCAACCCACAGCAACAGGATATAGAGATACGCAGTATTTT.